This record covers a single T cell receptor (beta chain). This clonotype was seen repeatedly, ten times or more. This clone's antigen is unknown. There are no base qualities to consult, and no much larger clone falls within one base. A distance of 7 bases separates the germline ends of V and J, which lose 1 base and 2 bases respectively. From the cysteine through the phenylalanine, the CDR3 covers 14 amino acids. Just the 42-base CDR3 DNA is kept, in frame starting at base 1. CDR1 and CDR2 were assigned from the germline V gene as SGHRS and YFSETQ. These data originate in a study of T cells in Graves' hyperthyroidism and ophthalmopathy (dated by TCRdb to between 2019 and 2020). In the study overall: Peripheral blood was sampled at the time of initial diagnosis, prior to any treatment. To identify distinguishing TCR V-J signatures, a discovery cohort of about 100 patients was used, comprising some 45 with Graves' ophthalmopathy and approximately 58 with stable Graves' hyperthyroidism. Prospective prediction of ophthalmopathy was tested in an independent validation cohort of 18 to 20 hyperthyroidism patients and 17 patients who later progressed to ophthalmopathy. The roughly 100 discovery patients were randomly split 7:3 into training and test sets. Thyroid tissue and blood T-cell repertoires from six Graves' hyperthyroidism patients were also compared in the study. Following sampling, methimazole starting at 30 mg daily was given to hyperthyroidism patients, and high-dose intravenous methylprednisolone was given to ophthalmopathy patients. TCR Vbeta CDR3 sequencing of 140 or so peripheral blood samples (over 40 ophthalmopathy, roughly 72 hyperthyroidism and roughly 17 progressor patients) is reported in the paper.

A patient counted as having stable Graves' hyperthyroidism if no progression to ophthalmopathy occurred over 18 months of follow-up. The hyperthyroidism patients were between 18 and 65 years old and newly diagnosed, with a disease duration of less than 2 months. Exclusion was applied to patients with uncontrolled infections, other autoimmune diseases, pregnancy or lactation. Diagnoses were based on clinical symptoms, serum thyroxine and TRAb, thyroid ultrasound and orbital computed tomography. PBMCs were separated from 8 to 10 ml of fresh peripheral blood using Ficoll-Paque density gradient centrifugation. Trizol reagent was used to extract total RNA, and RNA quality was then checked on an Agilent 2100 Bioanalyzer. The investigation overall reported the following: In validation, progression to ophthalmopathy was predicted by the model with 70.59% sensitivity and under 85% specificity, a median of approximately 6.5 months before onset. No statistical method was used to set the sample size in advance, and investigators knew the group allocation. Blood samples also contained most of the expanded thyroid clonotypes (frequency above 0.001), which suggests that blood repertoires may reflect thyroid immune responses. Ophthalmopathy was separated from stable hyperthyroidism by a 13 V-J signature model, with just over 85% sensitivity and roughly 81% specificity obtained in cross-validation and 80%/75% obtained in testing.

Amplification of TCR beta CDR3 regions was carried out from RNA transcripts. For the first round of RT-PCR on the TCR CDR3, the HTBI primer set was used together with the Qiagen OneStep RT-PCR kit. Libraries were constructed in a second round of multiplex PCR, after which size selection and purification were performed. The libraries were sequenced on an Illumina HiSeq2000 using paired-end 100 bp reads. As for how the authors treated the data: SOAPnuke was used to process the raw data, with reads discarded if the reads contained adapters or uncalled bases, had a mean Phred below 15, or lacked an exact constant-primer or identifier match. High-quality paired reads were merged using COPE v1.2.5, and each unique nucleotide sequence was defined as a clonotype. Clonotypes were aligned to IMGT TRBV, TRBD and TRBJ reference segments using MiTCR v1.1. The analysis was restricted to V-J combinations with a frequency above 0.0001, which together covered 99% to 99.2% of the repertoires. The TCS score was defined as the ratio of F50 (clonal expansion) to E x V (chaos), calculated using BLOSUM62-based TCRdist between CDR3 peptides within each V-J. Welch's t-statistics and random forest reduced 514 V-J features to around 14, which were used in a naive Bayes classifier (R e1071). TCRdb took the public reads, trimmed them with fastp at Q25, ran MiXCR for clone calling and kept in-frame beta chains. Each entry merges the rows of one CDR3 protein and shows their most common DNA and genes. The authors' filters were not applied to this entry. A total of fewer than 350,000 distinct CDR3 sequences appear in this sample, approximately 13% of them only once. 7% to 9% of the sample comes from the top ten.

The material sequenced was blood. The sequence was obtained from a woman aged 40 to 50 with Graves' hyperthyroidism. The chain uses TRBV5-1 and TRBJ1-3; no D gene is confidently identified. The base sequence is TGCGCCAGCAGCTTGACCGGGACTGGAAACACCATATATTTT. Translation gives CASSLTGTGNTIYF.